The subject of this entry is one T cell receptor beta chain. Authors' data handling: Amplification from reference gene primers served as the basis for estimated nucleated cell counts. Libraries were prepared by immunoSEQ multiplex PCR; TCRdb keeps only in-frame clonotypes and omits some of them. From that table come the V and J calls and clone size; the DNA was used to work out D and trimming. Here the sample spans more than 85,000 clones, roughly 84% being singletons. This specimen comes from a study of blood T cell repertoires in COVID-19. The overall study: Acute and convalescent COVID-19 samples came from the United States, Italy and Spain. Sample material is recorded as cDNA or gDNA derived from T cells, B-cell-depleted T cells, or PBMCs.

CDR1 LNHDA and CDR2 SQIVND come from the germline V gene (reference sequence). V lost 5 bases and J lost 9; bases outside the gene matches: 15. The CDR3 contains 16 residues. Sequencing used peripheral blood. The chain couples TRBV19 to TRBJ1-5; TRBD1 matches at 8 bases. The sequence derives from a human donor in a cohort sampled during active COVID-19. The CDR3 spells CASSSRTGSGIGPQHF. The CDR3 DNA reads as TGTGCCAGTAGTTCCCGGACAGGGTCGGGGATTGGGCCCCAGCATTTT.